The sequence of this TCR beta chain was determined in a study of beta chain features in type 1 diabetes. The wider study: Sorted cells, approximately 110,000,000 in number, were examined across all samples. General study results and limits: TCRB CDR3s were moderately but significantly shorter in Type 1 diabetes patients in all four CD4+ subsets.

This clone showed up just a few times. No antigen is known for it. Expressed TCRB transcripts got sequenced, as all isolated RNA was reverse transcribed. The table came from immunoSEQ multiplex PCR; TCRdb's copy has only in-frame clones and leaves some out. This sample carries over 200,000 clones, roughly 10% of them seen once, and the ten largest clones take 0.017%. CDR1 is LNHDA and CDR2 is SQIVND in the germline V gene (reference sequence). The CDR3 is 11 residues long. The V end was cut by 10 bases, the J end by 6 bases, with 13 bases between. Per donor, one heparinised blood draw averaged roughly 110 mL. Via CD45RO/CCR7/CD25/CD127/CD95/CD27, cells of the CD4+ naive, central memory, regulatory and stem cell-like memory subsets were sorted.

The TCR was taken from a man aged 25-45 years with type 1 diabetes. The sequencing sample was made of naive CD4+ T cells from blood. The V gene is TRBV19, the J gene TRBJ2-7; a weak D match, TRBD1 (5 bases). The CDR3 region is CANVTGFEQYF. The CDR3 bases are TGTGCCAATGTTACAGGATTCGAGCAGTACTTC.